This entry lists 19 T cell receptor beta chains sequenced from one sample in a study of shared clonotypes between healthy human individuals. The repertoire was sequenced with immunoSEQ multiplex PCR; TCRdb's copy has only in-frame clones and lacks some. Of a few million clones listed, almost 96% are singletons. Input material: naive CD4+ T cells sorted from blood. Subset here: CD45RA+ positively selected. The receptors shown here come from a man aged 18 to 30 in good health.

This clone was found once. This sequence joins TRBV18 and TRBJ2-3, with TRBD2 matching 9 bases. The CDR3 has 16 residues. CDR1 and CDR2 from the germline V gene are KGHSH and LQKENI. V dropped 0 bases and J dropped 2; count of bases not matched to a gene: 3. DNA for the CDR3: TGTGCCAGCTCACCACCCGCTAGCGGGAACACAGATACGCAGTATTTT. Translation gives CASSPPASGNTDTQYF.

This clone was found once. The J gene is TRBJ2-1, the V gene TRBV6-5; 9 bases match TRBD2. Germline V gene lookup returns CDR1 MNHEY and CDR2 SVGAGI. Trimming took 6 bases from V and 10 from J; bases not matched to a gene: 4. The CDR3 runs 12 residues. CDR3 region: CASRGSGGEQFF. The CDR3 DNA reads as TGTGCCAGCAGGGGCAGCGGGGGGGAGCAGTTCTTC.

The V gene is TRBV30, the J gene TRBJ2-7; D unclear. This CDR3 spans 13 amino acids. Germline loops: CDR1 GTSNPN, CDR2 SVGIG (reference sequence). V was trimmed by 4 bases and J by 5 bases, leaving 15 bases between them. This chain's CDR3 is CAWTRSWVNEQYF. In nucleotides, the CDR3 is TGTGCCTGGACCCGGTCGTGGGTAAACGAGCAGTACTTC.

This clone came up once. The chain couples TRBV6-5 to TRBJ2-3; 12 bases align to TRBD2. Germline V gives CDR1 MNHEY, CDR2 SVGAGI. The CDR3 extends over 14 amino acids. V trimming: 7 bases; J trimming: 6 bases; junction bases outside the gene matches: 5. In DNA, the CDR3 is TGTGCCAGCACTAGCGGGAGGGCCGTGGATACGCAGTATTTT. Translation: CASTSGRAVDTQYF.

V and J are TRBV4-3 and TRBJ1-2; weak D call: TRBD1 (6 bases). This CDR3 comprises 15 residues. Germline CDR1 is LGHNA and CDR2 is YSLEER. The ends were cut back, 0 bases at V and 2 bases at J, with 10 bases in the middle. The CDR3 reads CASSQDVRGNYGYTF. Written as DNA, the CDR3 is TGCGCCAGCAGCCAAGACGTAAGGGGGAACTATGGCTACACCTTC.

The chain joins TRBV28 to TRBJ1-2; a weak D match, TRBD1 (5 bases). Looked up from germline, CDR1 is MDHEN and CDR2 is SYDVKM. Trimming stripped 2 bases from V and 7 bases from J, with 11 bases between. There are 13 residues in the CDR3. For the CDR3, the DNA is TGTGCCAGCAGTTTAATAAGGGGTGGTGGCTACACCTTC. Protein product: CASSLIRGGGYTF.

Turning to this clone: The sample contains more than one DNA sequence encoding this CDR3. The V and J genes are TRBV7-2 and TRBJ2-5; TRBD2 agrees at 9 bases. Unmatched junction bases numbered 0, after V lost 1 base and J lost 3 bases. This CDR3 region has 14 residues. Germline V gene sequence: CDR1 SGHTA, CDR2 FQGNSA. CDR3 nucleotide sequence: TGTGCCAGCAGCTTAGGACTAGCGGAAGAGACCCAGTACTTC. It yields the protein CASSLGLAEETQYF.

The chain carries TRBV5-1 and TRBJ1-5; 7 positions match TRBD1. Germline CDR1 SGHRS, CDR2 YFSETQ. Trimming removed 0 bases from V and 1 base from J; junction bases left unmatched: 7. The CDR3 is made up of 17 amino acids. CDR3 in DNA: TGCGCCAGCAGCTTGGAGGCGCAGGGGGTGAGCAATCAGCCCCAGCATTTT. Residues: CASSLEAQGVSNQPQHF.

A single count supports this clone. The chain's CDR3 is CAWKLSSYNEQFF. The CDR3 nucleotides are TGTGCCTGGAAACTGAGCTCCTACAATGAGCAGTTCTTC. This chain joins TRBV30 and TRBJ2-1, with no clear D. V was cut by 4 bases and J by 0 bases, with 7 bases left in between. The CDR3 is 13 residues long. Germline V CDR1 and CDR2: GTSNPN, SVGIG (reference sequence). The full variable domain, rest sourced from reference TRBV30 and TRBJ2-1, is SQTIHQWPATLVQPVGSPLSLECTVEGTSNPNLYWYRQAAGRGLQLLFYSVGIGQISSEVPQNLSASRPQDRQFILSSKKLLLSDSGFYLCAWKLSSYNEQFFGPGTRLTVL.

The rearrangement uses TRBV9 and TRBJ2-1; weak D call: TRBD2 (5 bases). The CDR3 is 16 amino acids. Per germline, CDR1 SGDLS and CDR2 YYNGEE. V shed 0 bases and J shed 4 bases, with 14 bases lying between them. The DNA of the CDR3 is TGTGCCAGCAGCGTAGTTGAGGGAGCCCCTTACAATGAGCAGTTCTTC. Its protein product is CASSVVEGAPYNEQFF.

The rearrangement links TRBV7-8 to TRBJ1-1, with D perhaps TRBD1 (6 bases). The CDR3 has 12 amino acids. CDR1 and CDR2 from the germline V gene are SGHVS and FQNEAQ. Between the trimmed V and J ends, which lost 5 bases and 11 bases, there was a span of 15 bases. This CDR3 is CASSVRGGRAFF. Written as DNA, the CDR3 is TGTGCCAGCAGCGTAAGAGGGGGGCGGGCTTTCTTT.

The gene calls are TRBV28 and TRBJ1-3; no definite D call. Trimming removed 5 bases at V and 4 bases at J, with 12 bases between. From germline, CDR1 is MDHEN and CDR2 SYDVKM. The CDR3 totals 14 residues. CDR3 region: CASSLAGQGNTIYF. Written as DNA, the CDR3 is TGTGCCAGCAGTCTAGCCGGGCAAGGAAACACCATATATTTT.

The chain couples TRBV6-6 to TRBJ1-5; D might be TRBD1 (6 bases). V dropped 7 bases and J dropped 2 bases, with 18 bases sitting between them. CDR3 size: 16 residues. Germline CDR1 MNHNY, CDR2 SVGAGI (reference sequence). CDR3 region: CASNRDQGSGNQPQHF. As DNA, the CDR3 is TGTGCCAGCAACAGAGACCAGGGGTCGGGCAATCAGCCCCAGCATTTT.

This chain connects TRBV5-1 to TRBJ2-3; TRBD1 matches at 8 bases. The germline V gene encodes CDR1 SGHRS and CDR2 YFSETQ. V shed 4 bases, J shed 5 bases, and the junction held 6 bases outside the gene matches. CDR3 length equals 14 residues. CDR3 in amino acids: CASSPDRAGDTQYF. DNA of the CDR3: TGCGCCAGCAGCCCGGACAGGGCGGGAGATACGCAGTATTTT.

This clone showed up just once. The chain carries TRBV6-5 and TRBJ2-1, with D unresolved. CDR1 and CDR2 (germline): MNHEY, SVGAGI. Between the trimmed V and J ends, which lost 2 bases and 7 bases, there was a span of 3 bases. CDR3 length: 11 amino acids. The chain's CDR3 is CASSYPNEQFF. The DNA for the CDR3 is TGTGCCAGCAGTTACCCTAATGAGCAGTTCTTC.

This chain connects TRBV30 to TRBJ2-7, with D possibly called TRBD1 or TRBD2 (5 bases each). With 5 bases removed from V and 5 bases from J, the gap between germline ends came to 19 bases. The CDR3 extends over 14 amino acids. Per germline, CDR1 GTSNPN and CDR2 SVGIG (reference sequence). CDR3 region: CAWDRGGTPDEQYF. CDR3 DNA sequence: TGTGCCTGGGACCGTGGGGGAACCCCTGACGAGCAGTACTTC.

The chain links TRBV2 to TRBJ2-1; the D gene is possibly TRBD2 (6 bases). With 7 bases removed from V and 7 bases from J, the gap between germline ends came to 17 bases. Germline V lookup: CDR1 SNHLY, CDR2 FYNNEI. CDR3 length: 14 amino acids. CDR3 loop: CASIRTSMSNEQFF. CDR3 bases: TGTGCCAGCATTAGAACTAGCATGAGTAATGAGCAGTTCTTC.

This chain uses TRBV5-1 with TRBJ2-3; TRBD1 is a possible D gene (6 bases). The V and J ends lost 0 bases and 0 bases respectively, with 14 bases between them. Germline CDR1 reads SGHRS; CDR2 reads YFSETQ. CDR3 length equals 17 residues. CDR3 in amino acids: CASSLVLIQGSTDTQYF. CDR3 nucleotide sequence: TGCGCCAGCAGCTTGGTCTTGATCCAGGGGAGCACAGATACGCAGTATTTT.

The genes are TRBV10-3 and TRBJ2-1; 8 bases align to TRBD2. The germline V gene encodes CDR1 ENHRY and CDR2 SYGVKD. The CDR3 loop spans 14 amino acids. With V trimmed by 4 bases and J by 6 bases, 5 bases remained unmatched. The CDR3 is CAISVAGLGNEQFF. CDR3 nucleotide sequence: TGTGCCATCAGTGTAGCGGGATTGGGCAATGAGCAGTTCTTC.